The rows below give T cell receptor beta chains drawn from one sample of a study of T-cell memory formation after mild COVID-19. TCRdb analysed the 5' RACE reads with MiXCR anew, one entry per CDR3 protein. The sample has roughly 150,000 distinct CDR3 sequences, about 23% seen once. The source material was PBMCs or a T cell subset sorted from them (not recorded which). The receptors were sampled from an adult woman who had mild COVID-19 (a few samples of this study predate the infection). Cell type and time point are not known. The CDR3 runs from the conserved cysteine through the conserved F or W. Fields, in order: J gene, clone size, V gene, D gene, CDR3 protein, CDR3 DNA. The D gene is left open where the match is weak. Expanded clones are given a class, and other clones once, few, many or no size at all.

J: TRBJ2-7
size: -
V: TRBV7-6
D: -
CDR3: CASSLGLGYEQYF
DNA: TGTGCCAGCAGCTTAGGTCTAGGCTACGAGCAGTACTTC

J: TRBJ2-7
size: -
V: TRBV6-2/TRBV6-3
D: -
CDR3: CASSSGLFPYEQYF
DNA: TGTGCCAGCAGTAGCGGTCTCTTCCCCTACGAGCAGTACTTC

J: TRBJ2-7
size: -
V: TRBV5-6
D: TRBD1
CDR3: CASSFVGQAYEQYF
DNA: TGTGCCAGCAGCTTCGTGGGACAGGCCTACGAGCAGTACTTC

J: TRBJ2-3
size: few
V: TRBV7-9
D: TRBD2
CDR3: CASSPRQTSGGAFGTDTQYF
DNA: TGTGCCAGCAGCCCACGTCAGACTAGCGGGGGGGCCTTTGGCACAGATACGCAGTATTTT

J: TRBJ2-7
size: few
V: TRBV9
D: -
CDR3: CASSPEGGALIYEQYF
DNA: TGTGCCAGCAGCCCCGAGGGCGGGGCGTTGATTTACGAGCAGTACTTC

J: TRBJ2-7
size: few
V: TRBV18
D: -
CDR3: CASSPSSGVGYEQYF
DNA: TGTGCCAGCTCACCCTCTTCTGGGGTAGGTTACGAGCAGTACTTC

J: TRBJ1-4
size: few
V: TRBV7-6
D: -
CDR3: CASSLRGDRNEKLFF
DNA: TGTGCCAGCAGCTTAAGGGGGGACCGTAATGAAAAACTGTTTTTT

J: TRBJ2-1
size: -
V: TRBV7-8
D: TRBD2
CDR3: CASSLQRFGTSGSNEQFF
DNA: TGTGCCAGCAGCTTACAGCGATTTGGGACTAGCGGGAGTAATGAGCAGTTCTTC

J: TRBJ1-1
size: -
V: TRBV6-5
D: -
CDR3: CASSYPGNTEAFF
DNA: TGTGCCAGCAGTTACCCAGGAAACACTGAAGCTTTCTTT

J: TRBJ2-6
size: few
V: TRBV5-1
D: -
CDR3: CASSLAGAGYPGANVLTF
DNA: TGCGCCAGCAGCTTGGCCGGAGCTGGGTATCCTGGGGCCAACGTCCTGACTTTC

J: TRBJ2-1
size: -
V: TRBV14
D: TRBD2
CDR3: CASKLAGYNEQFF
DNA: TGTGCCAGCAAGTTAGCGGGATACAATGAGCAGTTCTTC

J: TRBJ2-7
size: -
V: TRBV20-1
D: -
CDR3: CSARDLDGAYEQYF
DNA: TGCAGTGCTAGAGACTTGGACGGAGCCTACGAGCAGTACTTC

J: TRBJ2-3
size: -
V: TRBV12-3/TRBV12-4
D: TRBD2
CDR3: CASRAGTSDDTQYF
DNA: TGTGCCAGCCGAGCCGGGACTAGCGACGATACGCAGTATTTT

J: TRBJ2-3
size: few
V: TRBV5-5
D: -
CDR3: CASSLGVMVTDTQYF
DNA: TGTGCCAGCAGCTTGGGGGTCATGGTCACAGATACGCAGTATTTT

J: TRBJ2-7
size: once
V: TRBV7-9
D: -
CDR3: CASSSGTDYEQYF
DNA: TGTGCCAGCAGCTCTGGAACGGACTACGAGCAGTACTTC

J: TRBJ2-3
size: -
V: TRBV7-8
D: TRBD1
CDR3: CASSSAWTGTTDTQYF
DNA: TGTGCCAGCAGCTCCGCGTGGACAGGTACCACAGATACGCAGTATTTT

J: TRBJ2-3
size: -
V: TRBV5-1
D: -
CDR3: CASSLDRETSTDTQYF
DNA: TGCGCCAGCAGCTTGGACAGAGAAACTAGCACAGATACGCAGTATTTT

J: TRBJ1-1
size: few
V: TRBV9
D: -
CDR3: CASSVEGNTEAFF
DNA: TGTGCCAGCAGCGTAGAAGGTAACACTGAAGCTTTCTTT

J: TRBJ2-2
size: few
V: TRBV12-3/TRBV12-4
D: TRBD1
CDR3: CASSFGDSNTGELFF
DNA: TGTGCCAGCAGTTTCGGGGACAGCAACACCGGGGAGCTGTTTTTT

J: TRBJ1-1
size: few
V: TRBV7-6
D: -
CDR3: CASSLMGGEAFF
DNA: TGTGCCAGCAGCTTAATGGGCGGCGAAGCTTTCTTT

J: TRBJ2-1
size: -
V: TRBV29-1
D: -
CDR3: CSVDSVNEQFF
DNA: TGCAGCGTTGATTCGGTGAATGAGCAGTTCTTC

J: TRBJ2-5
size: few
V: TRBV12-3/TRBV12-4
D: TRBD1
CDR3: CASSPTGSGETQYF
DNA: TGTGCCAGCAGTCCGACAGGGTCCGGAGAGACCCAGTACTTC

J: TRBJ2-1
size: -
V: TRBV19
D: -
CDR3: CASSPRLTGPYNEQFF
DNA: TGTGCCAGTAGTCCGAGACTGACCGGGCCCTACAATGAGCAGTTCTTC

J: TRBJ2-7
size: few
V: TRBV12-3/TRBV12-4
D: -
CDR3: CASSYSRSYEQYF
DNA: TGTGCCAGCAGTTACTCCCGTTCCTACGAGCAGTACTTC

J: TRBJ1-1
size: -
V: TRBV10-3
D: -
CDR3: CAISESSAGAANTEAFF
DNA: TGTGCCATCAGTGAATCTTCGGCTGGGGCCGCGAACACTGAAGCTTTCTTT

J: TRBJ2-1
size: -
V: TRBV24-1
D: -
CDR3: CATSDLYGGFEQFF
DNA: TGTGCCACCAGTGATTTGTATGGGGGATTTGAGCAGTTCTTC

J: TRBJ1-1
size: -
V: TRBV5-1
D: -
CDR3: CASSLAEGRTEAFF
DNA: TGCGCCAGCAGCTTGGCTGAGGGCCGAACTGAAGCTTTCTTT

J: TRBJ1-6
size: few
V: TRBV7-9
D: -
CDR3: CASVASFSGNPLTLHF
DNA: TGTGCCAGCGTAGCTTCGTTTTCGGGGAACCCTCTCACCCTCCACTTT

J: TRBJ2-4
size: -
V: TRBV5-1
D: -
CDR3: CASSRAGVGDNAKNIQYF
DNA: TGCGCCAGCAGCCGAGCCGGGGTAGGGGACAACGCCAAAAACATTCAGTACTTC

J: TRBJ2-3
size: -
V: TRBV2
D: -
CDR3: CASSDLGVDTQYF
DNA: TGTGCCAGCAGTGATTTGGGTGTGGATACGCAGTATTTT

J: TRBJ2-5
size: -
V: TRBV4-2
D: -
CDR3: CASSQAVGGGGSETQYF
DNA: TGTGCCAGCAGCCAAGCAGTTGGGGGTGGGGGGTCAGAGACCCAGTACTTC

J: TRBJ1-1
size: -
V: TRBV29-1
D: -
CDR3: CSGSEGIRTEAFF
DNA: TGCAGCGGCTCCGAGGGGATAAGGACTGAAGCTTTCTTT

J: TRBJ2-5
size: few
V: TRBV6-6
D: -
CDR3: CASSGRETQYF
DNA: TGTGCCAGCAGTGGGAGGGAGACCCAGTACTTC

J: TRBJ2-1
size: -
V: TRBV7-9
D: TRBD2
CDR3: CASSSLAGGPTGSLFF
DNA: TGTGCCAGCAGCTCCCTAGCGGGAGGGCCTACGGGCTCGCTGTTCTTC

J: TRBJ2-3
size: few
V: TRBV9
D: -
CDR3: CASSVSEYAGDTQYF
DNA: TGTGCCAGCAGCGTGTCGGAATACGCCGGTGATACGCAGTATTTT

J: TRBJ2-2
size: many
V: TRBV7-9
D: -
CDR3: CASMRNTGELFF
DNA: TGTGCCAGCATGAGGAACACCGGGGAGCTGTTTTTT

J: TRBJ1-1
size: -
V: TRBV5-1
D: -
CDR3: CASSENTEAFF
DNA: TGCGCCAGCAGCGAGAACACTGAAGCTTTCTTT

J: TRBJ2-7
size: -
V: TRBV13
D: TRBD2
CDR3: CASTLAGGQDEQYF
DNA: TGTGCCAGCACCCTAGCGGGGGGCCAGGACGAGCAGTACTTC

J: TRBJ1-4
size: -
V: TRBV7-9
D: -
CDR3: CASSLGSLEKLFF
DNA: TGTGCCAGCAGCTTAGGAAGCCTTGAAAAACTGTTTTTT

J: TRBJ2-7
size: once
V: TRBV9
D: -
CDR3: CASSVALGGSFF
DNA: TGTGCCAGCAGCGTAGCTCTCGGGGGCTCATTCTTC

J: TRBJ2-1
size: few
V: TRBV27
D: TRBD2
CDR3: CASSGTTSGAYNEQFF
DNA: TGTGCCAGCAGTGGTACGACTAGCGGAGCCTACAATGAGCAGTTCTTC

J: TRBJ2-5
size: -
V: TRBV5-6
D: TRBD2
CDR3: CASSLIGRETQYF
DNA: TGTGCCAGCAGCTTGATCGGGAGGGAGACCCAGTACTTC

J: TRBJ1-1
size: once
V: TRBV7-9
D: TRBD1
CDR3: CASRYRGPEAFF
DNA: TGTGCCAGCCGATACAGGGGCCCCGAAGCTTTCTTT

J: TRBJ2-7
size: -
V: TRBV2
D: -
CDR3: CASNLLDGTEQYF
DNA: TGTGCCAGCAATCTTTTAGACGGGACCGAGCAGTACTTC

J: TRBJ1-5
size: -
V: TRBV7-9
D: TRBD1
CDR3: CASSYGQGGNQPQHF
DNA: TGTGCCAGCAGCTACGGACAGGGAGGCAATCAGCCCCAGCATTTT

J: TRBJ2-1
size: few
V: TRBV5-1
D: -
CDR3: CASSLAPGGGTYNEQFF
DNA: TGCGCCAGCAGCTTGGCCCCGGGAGGGGGCACCTACAATGAGCAGTTCTTC

J: TRBJ2-7
size: -
V: TRBV9
D: -
CDR3: CASSGSAGLSFYEQYF
DNA: TGTGCCAGCAGCGGGTCAGCCGGGCTTTCCTTCTACGAGCAGTACTTC

J: TRBJ2-6
size: -
V: TRBV27
D: TRBD1
CDR3: CASSGQGGDSGANFLTF
DNA: TGTGCCAGCAGTGGACAGGGGGGGGACTCTGGGGCCAACTTCCTGACTTTC

J: TRBJ2-1
size: few
V: TRBV7-6
D: TRBD1
CDR3: CASSSNPGDSSYNEQFF
DNA: TGTGCCAGCAGCAGCAATCCCGGGGACAGTTCCTACAATGAGCAGTTCTTC

J: TRBJ2-7
size: few
V: TRBV5-6
D: -
CDR3: CASSLSRITYEQYF
DNA: TGTGCCAGCAGCTTGAGTCGGATAACCTACGAGCAGTACTTC

J: TRBJ2-7
size: -
V: TRBV20-1
D: TRBD2
CDR3: CSAFSGTLYEQYF
DNA: TGCAGTGCTTTTAGCGGGACCCTTTACGAGCAGTACTTC

J: TRBJ2-5
size: once
V: TRBV19
D: -
CDR3: CASRGRGGTGETQYF
DNA: TGTGCCAGTAGGGGCCGTGGAGGGACTGGGGAGACCCAGTACTTC

J: TRBJ2-5
size: -
V: TRBV11-2
D: TRBD2
CDR3: CASSPRGGAQETQYF
DNA: TGTGCCAGCAGCCCCCGGGGGGGGGCTCAAGAGACCCAGTACTTC

J: TRBJ2-1
size: few
V: TRBV7-9
D: -
CDR3: CASSSPHNEQFF
DNA: TGTGCCAGCAGCTCACCCCACAATGAGCAGTTCTTC

J: TRBJ2-7
size: many
V: TRBV4-1
D: -
CDR3: CASSQVLSYEQYF
DNA: TGCGCCAGCAGCCAGGTCCTATCCTACGAGCAGTACTTC